This TCR beta chain was recorded in a study of monozygotic twins with inflammatory bowel disease. About this clonotype itself: Its antigen remains unidentified.

Germline CDR1 reads MGHRA; CDR2 reads YSYEKL. This CDR3 has 14 amino acids. Study-wide results and limits: IBD patients had lower TCRbeta diversity (inverse Simpson) than healthy co-twins. Especially where disease activity was present, IBD patients had fewer clonotypes in common with others than healthy twins did.

TCRdb reprocessed the 5' RACE reads and reports one entry per CDR3 protein, with no DNA. The listing contains 440,000 or so distinct CDR3 sequences. Blood was drawn at under 3 ml per donor. The sequenced sample was blood. This sequence joins TRBV4-1 and TRBJ2-3. The origin of this receptor is a human donor with ulcerative colitis or Crohn's disease, or a healthy co-twin of an affected twin (not recorded which). The CDR3 is CASSQEATTDTQYF.